This T cell receptor (beta chain) appears in the sequencing data of a study of blood T cell repertoires in COVID-19. Per the original data handling: Amplified reference gene primers provided the basis for estimating nucleated cell counts. Produced via immunoSEQ multiplex PCR; TCRdb's table is partial and in-frame only. The DNA gave D and trimming, while V, J and clone size come from that table. The repertoire holds fewer than 500,000 clones, with 81% as singletons. In germline, CDR1 is MNHEY, CDR2 SMNVEV (reference sequence). The CDR3 is 17 residues long. Trimming removed 5 bases from V and 0 bases from J; junction bases left unmatched: 12.

The chain has TRBV27 and TRBJ2-7; 8 nucleotides line up with TRBD2. This clonotype was obtained from a human donor with acute or convalescent COVID-19. The donor label of this sample is uncertain. Material for sequencing was peripheral blood. The CDR3 DNA reads as TGTGCCAGCAGTCCCAACAGCCGGGGGGGGACCTCCTACGAGCAGTACTTC. Encoded protein: CASSPNSRGGTSYEQYF.